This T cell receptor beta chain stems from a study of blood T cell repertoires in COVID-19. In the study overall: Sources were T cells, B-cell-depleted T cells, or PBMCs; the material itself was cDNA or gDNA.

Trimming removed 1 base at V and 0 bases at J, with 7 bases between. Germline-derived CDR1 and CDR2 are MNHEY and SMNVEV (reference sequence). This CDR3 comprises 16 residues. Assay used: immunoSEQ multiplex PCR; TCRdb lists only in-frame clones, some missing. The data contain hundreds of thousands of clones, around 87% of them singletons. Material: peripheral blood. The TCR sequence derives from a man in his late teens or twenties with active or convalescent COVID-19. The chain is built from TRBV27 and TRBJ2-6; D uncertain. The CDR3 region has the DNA TGTGCCAGCAGTTTATTACAGCCCTCTGGGGCCAACGTCCTGACTTTC. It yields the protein CASSLLQPSGANVLTF. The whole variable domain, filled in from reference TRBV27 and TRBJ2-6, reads EAQVTQNPRYLITVTGKKLTVTCSQNMNHEYMSWYRQDPGLGLRQIYYSMNVEVTDKGDVPEGYKVSRKEKRNFPLILESPSPNQTSLYFCASSLLQPSGANVLTFGAGSRLTVL.